This TCR beta chain was profiled in a study of T-cell reconstitution after alpha-beta-depleted transplantation in children. Study-level points and caveats: The origin of high day-60 TCRbeta diversity in some patients lay in surviving recipient T cells and thymic progenitors.

As concerns this clonotype: Its specificity is not known.

The CDR3 is 12 residues long. Germline CDR1 and CDR2: LGHDT and YNNKEL (reference sequence). Trimming took 6 bases from V and 1 from J, leaving 7 bases between them. Library preparation (for TCRbeta) was performed with unique molecular identifiers. Each CDR3 protein gets one entry after TCRdb re-called the PCR reads with MiXCR. Of under 750,000 distinct CDR3 sequences in the sample, approximately 22% were seen once. This TCR was sampled from a boy less than two years old who had a stem cell transplant for acute myeloid leukemia, so the T cells may come from the graft donor. The sample was PBMCs, mostly from graft donor cells, taken 360 days after TCRalphabeta/CD19-depleted stem cell transplant. V usage is TRBV3-1 and J usage is TRBJ2-7; D remains ambiguous. This CDR3 is CASRGWSYEQYF. CDR3 sequence (DNA): TGTGCCAGCAGGGGATGGTCCTACGAGCAGTACTTC.